This TCR beta chain was profiled in a study of blood T cell repertoires in COVID-19. This clone appeared a few times. This CDR3 spans 14 amino acids. The germline V gene encodes CDR1 SGHRS and CDR2 YFSETQ. V was clipped by 6 bases and J by 1 base; unmatched bases: 6. TCRdb's copy holds only in-frame clones and misses some; the assay was immunoSEQ multiplex PCR. The sample contains roughly 220,000 clones, 84% of which appear only once. Sequencing was performed on peripheral blood. This clonotype was obtained from a woman between 40 and 55 years old who had recovered from COVID-19. The genes are TRBV5-1 and TRBJ2-5; 7 bases agree with TRBD2. Here the CDR3 reads CASTMGGSQETQYF. CDR3 bases: TGCGCCAGCACCATGGGGGGGTCCCAAGAGACCCAGTACTTC.